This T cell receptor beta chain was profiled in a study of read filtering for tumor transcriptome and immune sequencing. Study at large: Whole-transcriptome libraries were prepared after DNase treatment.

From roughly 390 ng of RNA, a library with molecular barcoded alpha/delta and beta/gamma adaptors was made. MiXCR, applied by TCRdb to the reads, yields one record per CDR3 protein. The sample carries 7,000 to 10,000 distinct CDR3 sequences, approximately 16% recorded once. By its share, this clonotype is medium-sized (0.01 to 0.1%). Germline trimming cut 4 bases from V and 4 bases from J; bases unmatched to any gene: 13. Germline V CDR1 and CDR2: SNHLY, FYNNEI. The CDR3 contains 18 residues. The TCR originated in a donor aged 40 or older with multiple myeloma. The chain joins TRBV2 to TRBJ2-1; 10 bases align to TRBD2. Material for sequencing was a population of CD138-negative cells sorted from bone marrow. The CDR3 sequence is CASSGVASGGPIYNEQFF. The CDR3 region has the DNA TGTGCCAGCAGTGGGGTGGCTAGCGGGGGCCCAATATACAATGAGCAGTTCTTC.